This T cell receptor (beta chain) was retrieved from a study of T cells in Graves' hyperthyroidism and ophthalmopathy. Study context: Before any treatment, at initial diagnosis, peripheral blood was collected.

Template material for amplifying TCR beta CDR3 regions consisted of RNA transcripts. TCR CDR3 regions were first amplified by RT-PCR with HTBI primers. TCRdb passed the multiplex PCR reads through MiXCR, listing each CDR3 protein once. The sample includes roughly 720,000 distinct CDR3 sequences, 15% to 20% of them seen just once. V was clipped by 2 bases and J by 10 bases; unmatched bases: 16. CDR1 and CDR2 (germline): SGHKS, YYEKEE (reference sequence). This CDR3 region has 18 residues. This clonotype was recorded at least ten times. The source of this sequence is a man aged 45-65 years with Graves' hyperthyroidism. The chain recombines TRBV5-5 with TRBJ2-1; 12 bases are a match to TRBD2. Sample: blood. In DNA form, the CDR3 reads TGTGCCAGCAGCTTAGGACTAGCGGGACCCACGGAGATTGAGGAGCAGTTCTTC. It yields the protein CASSLGLAGPTEIEEQFF.